These 10 T cell receptor beta chains were all obtained from the same sample, sequenced in a study of cytomegalovirus exposure and HLA in healthy donors. Researchers ran the PCR with 60 Vbeta and 13 Jbeta primers. The repertoire was sequenced with immunoSEQ multiplex PCR; TCRdb's copy has only in-frame clones and lacks some. This sample has 210,000 or so clones, with about 90% found just once. The sequenced sample was PBMCs. These receptors all stem from a man aged 30 to 45 in good health and CMV-seronegative.

This chain uses TRBV1 with TRBJ2-1; TRBD1, the table's D call, was not compared with the DNA. TRBV1 is a pseudogene. This CDR3 spans 10 amino acids. The CDR3 coding sequence is TGCACCAGCAGCCAAAGGACAGGAATCTTC. Protein product: CTSSQRTGIF.

This rearrangement joins TRBV10-3 to TRBJ2-3, with 10 bases lining up with TRBD2. The CDR3 runs to 17 residues. Germline V lookup: CDR1 ENHRY, CDR2 SYGVKD. With 4 bases clipped from V and 0 bases from J, the junction kept 7 bases outside the gene matches. The CDR3 DNA follows: TGTGCCATCAGTGCCCCGGAAGCGGGAGGGAGCACAGATACGCAGTATTTT. Amino acid sequence: CAISAPEAGGSTDTQYF.

This chain links TRBV29-1 with TRBJ1-6; possible D gene TRBD1, 6 bases. The CDR3 covers 13 residues. V lost 5 bases to trimming and J lost 10 bases, with 15 bases between them. Germline V gives CDR1 SQVTM, CDR2 ANQGSEA. CDR3 nucleotide sequence: TGCAGCGTTCGACAGGTCTCAGGGTCACCCCTCCACTTT. The encoded protein is CSVRQVSGSPLHF.

This clone was detected only a few times. This rearrangement joins TRBV28 to TRBJ2-1; no definite D call. The length of the CDR3 is 14 residues. CDR1 and CDR2 from the germline V gene are MDHEN and SYDVKM. The V and J ends lost 6 bases and 4 bases respectively, with 13 bases between them. The DNA for the CDR3 is TGTGCCAGCAGGTTTAGGTCGGAGTACAATGAGCAGTTCTTC. This gives the protein CASRFRSEYNEQFF.

The chain carries TRBV23-1 and TRBJ2-1; 8 bases fit TRBD2. TRBV23-1 is reported as an ORF; its role is uncertain. CDR3 length equals 17 residues. Germline trimming cut 4 bases from V and 0 bases from J; bases unmatched to any gene: 8. CDR3 amino acids: CASSPSGGSSSYNEQFF. CDR3 DNA: TGCGCCAGCAGTCCGTCGGGAGGGTCGAGCTCCTACAATGAGCAGTTCTTC.

V and J are TRBV11-2 and TRBJ2-7; tentatively, D is TRBD2 (5 bases). Germline V CDR1 and CDR2: SGHAT, FQNNGV. The CDR3 length is 15 residues. The germline V and J ends were trimmed by 3 bases and 1 base, with 13 bases remaining between them. The CDR3 protein is CASSLAAGGSYEQYF. The CDR3 DNA sequence: TGTGCCAGCAGCTTGGCGGCCGGAGGATCCTACGAGCAGTACTTC. Full variable domain (missing parts from reference TRBV11-2 and TRBJ2-7): EAGVAQSPRYKIIEKRQSVAFWCNPISGHATLYWYQQILGQGPKLLIQFQNNGVVDDSQLPKDRFSAERLKGVDSTLKIQPAKLEDSAVYLCASSLAAGGSYEQYFGPGTRLTVT.

This chain connects TRBV28 to TRBJ1-1; D may be TRBD1 (5 bases). Germline-derived CDR1 and CDR2 are MDHEN and SYDVKM. The CDR3 runs 16 residues. Trimming stripped 7 bases from V and 1 base from J, with 19 bases between. Here the CDR3 reads CASNSWGSRPNTEAFF. The CDR3 DNA reads TGTGCCAGCAACTCATGGGGCAGCCGGCCGAACACTGAAGCTTTCTTT.

For this clone: Other DNA sequences of this sample code for an identical CDR3. The chain carries TRBV19 and TRBJ1-2; possible D gene TRBD1, 6 bases. CDR3 length equals 10 residues. Deletions cut 8 bases from V and 5 bases from J, with 6 bases between. Germline V CDR1 and CDR2: LNHDA, SQIVND (reference sequence). The CDR3 bases are TGTGCCAGTCAGGGGTATGGCTACACCTTC. Residues: CASQGYGYTF.

The gene calls are TRBV13 and TRBJ1-5; D gene unclear. Germline CDR1 PRHDT, CDR2 FYEKMQ (reference sequence). V was clipped by 4 bases and J by 3 bases, with 13 bases between them. The CDR3 is 15 amino acids. In nucleotides, the CDR3 is TGTGCCAGCAGCTCAAAAACCCGGGACAATCAGCCCCAGCATTTT. Translated: CASSSKTRDNQPQHF.

J is TRBJ2-3 and V is TRBV11-2; D is possibly TRBD1 (5 bases). The CDR3 is made up of 16 amino acids. Germline CDR1 reads SGHAT; CDR2 reads FQNNGV. V lost 5 bases, J lost 2 bases, and 17 bases lay in between. This CDR3 is CASSQGASGPTDTQYF. Written as DNA, the CDR3 is TGTGCCAGCAGCCAAGGGGCCTCCGGCCCCACAGATACGCAGTATTTT.